This T cell receptor beta chain was sequenced during a study of cytomegalovirus exposure and HLA in healthy donors. In the case of this clone: Antigen: not known.

Study-wide results and caveats: Among immune exposure information, only CMV serostatus was available. Within a later analysis, the majority of CMV-associated TCR beta chains appeared HLA-restricted. According to a later analysis, donors in an Asian-associated ancestry cluster reportedly had fewer N-insertions than the roughly 720-donor mean.

The length of the CDR3 is 17 residues. Trimming took 5 bases from V and 1 from J; bases not matched to a gene: 10. Germline V lookup: CDR1 MNHEY, CDR2 SMNVEV (reference sequence). Donors consisted of healthy bone marrow donors. It was with 60 Vbeta and 13 Jbeta primers that the PCR ran. Libraries were prepared by immunoSEQ multiplex PCR; TCRdb keeps only in-frame clonotypes and omits some of them. This sample has about 130,000 clones, with 74% found just once. The rearrangement joins TRBV27 to TRBJ1-5; TRBD1 agrees at 8 bases. Sequenced input: PBMCs. The source of this sequence is a young man in good health and CMV-seropositive. The DNA of the CDR3 is TGTGCCAGCAGTCCAAGCAGACCAGGGGGCAGCAATCAGCCCCAGCATTTT. Protein: CASSPSRPGGSNQPQHF.